This T cell receptor beta chain is drawn from a study of blood T cell repertoires in COVID-19. Assay: immunoSEQ multiplex PCR; the TCRdb copy retains only in-frame clones and omits some. This sample has 350,000 to 450,000 clones, with 91% found just once. The germline V gene has CDR1 KGHDR and CDR2 SFDVKD. This CDR3 has 14 amino acids. V gave up 5 bases and J gave up 3 bases, with 10 bases separating them. The clonotype originates from a woman aged 40 to 49 who had been exposed to COVID-19. The chain links TRBV24-1 to TRBJ2-1, with TRBD2 as a possible D gene (5 bases). The sample comprised PBMCs or T cells enriched from blood (not recorded which). As DNA, the CDR3 is TGTGCCACCAGTGGAGGGCTCGTCTACAATGAGCAGTTCTTC. It specifies CATSGGLVYNEQFF.